The clone carrying this TCR beta chain was seen only a few times. Its antigen is still unknown. The data were obtained in a study of identical twins. Germline trimming cut 6 bases from V and 3 bases from J; bases unmatched to any gene: 10. The CDR3 contains 16 residues. The germline gives CDR1 MDHEN, CDR2 SYDVKM. General study findings and limits: Models underestimated out-of-frame TCR alpha sharing in monozygotic twins. Beta clonotypes that were abundant in cord blood contained fewer insertions, a pattern absent from memory repertoires.

From the 5' RACE reads, TCRdb called clonotypes with MiXCR, one entry per CDR3 protein. The repertoire holds 1.5 million to 2 million distinct CDR3 sequences, roughly a third seen once, with around 0.3% in the top ten. The gene calls are TRBV28 and TRBJ2-1; 8 bases align to TRBD1. The receptor was isolated from a newborn girl in good health. Sequenced sample: cord blood. CDR3 sequence reads: CASSPNDRGNYNEQFF. As DNA, the CDR3 is TGTGCCAGCAGCCCTAACGACAGGGGAAACTACAATGAGCAGTTCTTC.